Listed below are T cell receptor beta chains from one sample, sequenced in a study of T cell clones after liver transplantation. Sequenced by immunoSEQ multiplex PCR; TCRdb stores in-frame clones only, minus some. The sample includes 80,000 or so clones, 70% to 85% of them seen just once. Material: CD4+ T cells from blood, obtained 46 months after liver transplant. The receptor set was obtained from a human patient who received a liver transplant. Some of the T cells may derive from the graft donor. Each CDR3 is given with its conserved first and last residue. D genes are given only for firm matches. Only part of the rows carry a size: once, few, many, or a class if the clone is expanded.

cdr3_aa cdr3_nt d_call j_call clone_size v_call
CATSQTRRSPDTQYF TGTGCCACCTCCCAGACTAGAAGGAGCCCAGATACGCAGTATTTT NA TRBJ2-3 NA TRBV19
CASSPQRGENEKLFF TGTGCCAGCAGCCCCCAGCGGGGGGAAAATGAAAAACTGTTTTTT NA TRBJ1-4 many TRBV9
CSVEGQGAVKTQYF TGCAGCGTTGAGGGACAGGGGGCTGTGAAGACCCAGTACTTC TRBD1 TRBJ2-5 few TRBV29-1
CASRPTHQETQYF TGTGCCAGCAGACCGACCCACCAAGAGACCCAGTACTTC NA TRBJ2-5 NA TRBV28
CATREGTISEQYF TGTGCCACCAGGGAAGGGACAATAAGCGAGCAGTACTTC NA TRBJ2-7 NA TRBV15
CASSLYVSYEQYF TGTGCCAGCAGTTTATACGTATCCTACGAGCAGTACTTC NA TRBJ2-7 NA TRBV28
CASSPAPGSGRTDTQYF TGCGCCAGCAGTCCAGCCCCCGGGAGCGGGAGGACAGATACGCAGTATTTT TRBD2 TRBJ2-3 NA TRBV5-1
CASSRVRSYEQYF TGTGCCAGCAGCCGGGTCCGCTCCTACGAGCAGTACTTC NA TRBJ2-7 NA TRBV14
CASSQGGLRDRASYEQYF TGCGCCAGCAGCCAAGGCGGCCTCCGGGACAGGGCCTCCTACGAGCAGTACTTC TRBD1 TRBJ2-7 NA TRBV4-1
CASSPQGILGTGELFF TGTGCCAGCAGCCCTCAGGGTATATTGGGAACCGGGGAGCTGTTTTTT NA TRBJ2-2 NA TRBV9
CASSRRAPVSDTQYF TGTGCCAGCAGCCGCAGGGCCCCGGTCTCGGATACGCAGTATTTT NA TRBJ2-3 NA TRBV14
CASSERSGWLGGTEAFF TGTGCCAGCAGTGAGAGGTCAGGGTGGCTTGGGGGTACTGAAGCTTTCTTT NA TRBJ1-1 NA TRBV2
CASTVARGNTEAFF TGTGCCAGTACAGTGGCCCGGGGGAACACTGAAGCTTTCTTT NA TRBJ1-1 few TRBV19
CASSPTVLNTEAFF TGTGCCAGCAGCCCAACTGTTTTGAACACTGAAGCTTTCTTT NA TRBJ1-1 NA TRBV7-2
CASSALAGGYEQYF TGTGCCAGCAGCGCCCTAGCGGGAGGGTACGAGCAGTACTTC TRBD2 TRBJ2-7 NA TRBV7-8
CASSYSKSSTGELFF TGTGCCAGCAGTTACTCGAAGAGCTCCACCGGGGAGCTGTTTTTT NA TRBJ2-2 NA TRBV6-5
CASSLGIRSYEQYF TGTGCCAGCAGTTTAGGCATCAGGTCCTACGAGCAGTACTTC NA TRBJ2-7 NA TRBV28
CASSQDRQINYGYTF TGTGCCAGCAGCCAAGATCGTCAGATTAACTATGGCTACACCTTC NA TRBJ1-2 NA TRBV4-2
CASTTPLAGMEEKLFF TGTGCCAGCACGACCCCCCTGGCAGGGATGGAGGAAAAACTGTTTTTT NA TRBJ1-4 NA TRBV28
CASSHGTGATYEQYF TGTGCCAGCAGCCACGGGACAGGGGCTACCTACGAGCAGTACTTC TRBD1 TRBJ2-7 NA TRBV7-6
CASSWRGGEKLFF TGTGCCAGCAGTTGGCGGGGAGGAGAAAAACTGTTTTTT NA TRBJ1-4 once TRBV27
CASSLAAALGNYGYTF TGCGCCAGCAGCTTGGCGGCGGCGCTCGGTAACTATGGCTACACCTTC NA TRBJ1-2 once TRBV5-1
CATHRGTGYEQYF TGTGCCACCCATCGCGGGACGGGGTACGAGCAGTACTTC NA TRBJ2-7 once TRBV28
CASSPWGTSGRSGNEQFF TGTGCCAGCTCACCTTGGGGGACTAGCGGGAGGTCTGGAAATGAGCAGTTCTTC TRBD2 TRBJ2-1 NA TRBV18
CASSVSAEGGTQYF TGTGCCAGCAGTGTGTCAGCCGAAGGTGGGACCCAGTACTTC NA TRBJ2-5 NA TRBV2
CAISYGGGPHTGELFF TGTGCCATCAGTTACGGTGGGGGACCACACACCGGGGAGCTGTTTTTT NA TRBJ2-2 NA TRBV10-3
CASSLGTGATNEKLFF TGTGCCAGCAGCTTGGGGACAGGGGCAACTAATGAAAAACTATTTTTT TRBD1 TRBJ1-4 once TRBV5-4
CASRPGLAGTGEQFF TGTGCCAGCAGACCGGGACTAGCGGGAACCGGTGAGCAGTTCTTC TRBD2 TRBJ2-1 NA TRBV28
CASSLALAGAYNEQFF TGTGCCAGCAGCTTGGCGCTAGCGGGAGCCTACAATGAGCAGTTCTTC TRBD2 TRBJ2-1 NA TRBV7-9
CASSERLGGGADTQYF TGTGCCAGCAGTGAACGACTTGGGGGAGGGGCAGATACGCAGTATTTT TRBD2 TRBJ2-3 NA TRBV6-1
CASSVQGLGGYNEQFF TGCGCCAGCAGTGTTCAGGGGTTGGGGGGCTACAATGAGCAGTTCTTC NA TRBJ2-1 NA TRBV10-1
CASSRTLAGVRRSYNEQFF TGCGCCAGCAGCCGGACTCTAGCGGGAGTTAGGCGGTCCTACAATGAGCAGTTCTTC TRBD2 TRBJ2-1 NA TRBV4-3
CASSLGAWQGEFF TGTGCCAGCAGCTTAGGAGCGTGGCAGGGCGAGTTCTTC NA TRBJ2-1 NA TRBV11-2
CASKVGRSREETQYF TGTGCCAGCAAAGTCGGCCGCTCACGGGAAGAGACCCAGTACTTC NA TRBJ2-5 NA TRBV6-1
CASSYGREETQYF TGTGCCAGCAGTTACGGTCGAGAGGAGACCCAGTACTTC NA TRBJ2-5 NA TRBV6-5
CASKTGENTEAFF TGCGCCAGCAAAACAGGGGAGAACACTGAAGCTTTCTTT TRBD1 TRBJ1-1 NA TRBV10-2
CASSSGQGVPYEQYF TGCGCCAGCAGTAGCGGACAGGGGGTACCCTACGAGCAGTACTTC TRBD1 TRBJ2-7 NA TRBV10-1
CASRVSGVSGYTF TGTGCCAGCAGAGTATCAGGGGTCTCGGGCTACACCTTC NA TRBJ1-2 NA TRBV6-6
CASSPGPGSYNEQFF TGTGCCAGCAGCCCAGGGCCGGGGTCCTACAATGAGCAGTTCTTC NA TRBJ2-1 NA TRBV11-2
CASSLVGSTPQHF TGTGCCAGCAGTTTGGTCGGTTCTACGCCCCAGCATTTT NA TRBJ1-5 few TRBV28
CASSERVVGNQPQHF TGTGCCAGCAGTGAAAGGGTTGTTGGCAATCAGCCCCAGCATTTT NA TRBJ1-5 NA TRBV6-1
CASSVYGRNTYEQYF TGTGCCAGCAGTGTTTACGGGAGGAACACCTACGAGCAGTACTTC TRBD2 TRBJ2-7 NA TRBV28
CASSLGWGLAGVGETQYF TGTGCCAGCAGCTTAGGATGGGGACTAGCGGGAGTTGGAGAGACCCAGTACTTC TRBD2 TRBJ2-5 NA TRBV7-2